Listed here are 3 T cell receptor beta chains from one sample, sequenced in a study of T-cell memory formation after mild COVID-19. TCRdb fed the 5' RACE reads into MiXCR, producing one record per CDR3 protein. The sample records just over 300,000 distinct CDR3 sequences, roughly a fifth being singletons. Specimen: PBMCs or a T cell subset sorted from them (not recorded which). The receptors were gathered from a man between 18 and 35 years old who had mild COVID-19 (a few samples of this study predate the infection). Cell type and time point are not known.

CDR3 bases: TGTGCCACCGGGGAGGTTGAGCAGTTCTTC. Translating it yields CATGEVEQFF. This sequence joins TRBV7-2 and TRBJ2-1, with D perhaps TRBD2 (6 bases). The CDR3 consists of 10 residues. Germline V gene sequence: CDR1 SGHTA, CDR2 FQGNSA. V lost 10 bases and J lost 9, with 10 bases in between.

This sequence joins TRBV5-4 and TRBJ1-1; D may be TRBD1 (5 bases). Trimming cost V 4 bases and J 0 bases, with 13 bases left between them. The germline V gene encodes CDR1 SGHNT and CDR2 YYREEE (reference sequence). The CDR3 covers 15 residues. CDR3 amino acids: CASSRGQELNTEAFF. In DNA form, the CDR3 reads TGTGCCAGCAGCCGGGGCCAGGAGTTGAACACTGAAGCTTTCTTT.

The rearrangement links TRBV9 to TRBJ1-5; 9 bases are shared with TRBD1. The CDR3 extends over 17 amino acids. Germline CDR1 is SGDLS and CDR2 is YYNGEE. The V and J ends lost 3 bases and 0 bases, in that order; junction bases with no gene match: 7. CDR3 bases: TGTGCCAGCAGCGACGGGACAGGGAAATATAGCAATCAGCCCCAGCATTTT. Its translation: CASSDGTGKYSNQPQHF.